This T cell receptor (beta chain) emerged from a study of blood T cell repertoires in COVID-19 (dated by TCRdb to about 2020). About the investigation overall: Samples covering the acute and convalescent phases of COVID-19 were provided by collaborators in the United States, Italy and Spain. The prospective study material was composed of cDNA or gDNA derived from T cells, B-cell-depleted T cells, or PBMCs. Deeply sampled blood TCRbeta repertoires from subjects exposed to, actively infected with, or recovered from COVID-19 were included in the dataset. A freely available public database, intended as a resource for researchers studying the immune response to SARS-CoV-2, is where the repertoires were released. The samples were drawn from the first 160 participants of the ongoing ImmuneRACE study and from 950 to 1,500 subjects provided by 6 global collaborators. A de-identified subject ID, COVID-19 status, age in years and sex were almost always included in the sample metadata. Where available, HLA class I and class II types were taken from metadata supplied by the sample provider and were not determined by assay-based typing.

Participants in the prospective study were enrolled through a virtual design, were aged 18 to 89 years, and lived in 24 United States geographic areas. To assign participants to cohorts, the prospective study relied on clinical history that participants themselves reported in a screening survey and a study questionnaire. Exposed participants had been in contact with someone with a PCR-confirmed or clinician-diagnosed COVID-19 case within 2 weeks of study entry. In the prospective study, mobile phlebotomists collected whole blood, serum and a nasopharyngeal or oropharyngeal swab from each participant. Additional blood draws and questionnaires over an approximately two-month period could optionally be provided by prospective study participants. Prospective study blood samples were shipped either frozen or at room temperature before DNA extraction. General study outcomes and caveats: The amount of clinical and demographic metadata varied by source and participant and was provided uncurated.

On this clone: Its target antigen remains unknown. No base-level quality is on record; no much larger clone is a single base apart.

TCRbeta CDR3 regions were amplified from genomic DNA by means of the immunoSEQ Assay, a bias-controlled multiplex PCR. Regarding the original processing steps: The number of nucleated cells in each sample was estimated from the amplification of reference gene primers within the assay. To quantify the absolute abundance of each unique TCRbeta CDR3 rearrangement, sequence reads were collapsed and filtered. For each sample, productive Simpson clonality was calculated as the square root of Simpson's diversity index across productive rearrangements. Held by TCRdb, this immuneACCESS table contains in-frame sequences only and omits some clones. Under half of the omission traces to an unresolved V gene where checked; the cause of the rest is unknown. Clone size and the V and J calls come from that table; the DNA yielded D and trimming. In this sample the table shows 150,000 to 200,000 clones, roughly 83% of which occur a single time. About 5.2% of the sample is held by the ten biggest clonotypes.

The CDR3 spans 14 residues, from the cysteine through the phenylalanine. The kept DNA is CDR3 alone, 42 bases in frame from the first base. Based on the germline V gene (reference sequence), the CDR1 and CDR2 sequences are SEHNR and FQNEAQ. At the junction V is shortened by 7 bases and J by 5 bases, with 15 bases in between. The sample taken for sequencing was PBMCs or T cells enriched from blood (not recorded which). Rearrangement joined TRBV7-9 to TRBJ2-1; no confident D gene assignment can be made. This clonotype originated in a man between 70 and 80 years old who had been exposed to COVID-19. The DNA sequence reads TGTGCCAGCACCTTGGGCATATCAGACAATGAGCAGTTCTTC. It translates as CASTLGISDNEQFF.